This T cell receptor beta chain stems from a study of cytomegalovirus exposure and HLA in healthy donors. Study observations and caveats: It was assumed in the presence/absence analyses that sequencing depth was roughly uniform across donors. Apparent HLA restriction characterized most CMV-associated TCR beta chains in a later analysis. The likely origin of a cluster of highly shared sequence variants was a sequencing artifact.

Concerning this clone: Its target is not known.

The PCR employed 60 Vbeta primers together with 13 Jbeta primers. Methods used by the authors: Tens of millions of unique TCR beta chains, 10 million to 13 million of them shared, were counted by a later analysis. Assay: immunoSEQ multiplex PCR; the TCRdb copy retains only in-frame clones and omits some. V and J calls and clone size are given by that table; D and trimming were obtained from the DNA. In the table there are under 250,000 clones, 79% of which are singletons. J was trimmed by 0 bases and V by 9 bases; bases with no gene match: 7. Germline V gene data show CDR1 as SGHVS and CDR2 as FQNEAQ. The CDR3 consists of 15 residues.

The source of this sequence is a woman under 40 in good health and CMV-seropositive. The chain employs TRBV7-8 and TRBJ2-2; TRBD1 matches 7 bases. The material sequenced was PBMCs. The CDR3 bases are TGTGCCAGTAAGGGGGACAGTCCGAACACCGGGGAGCTGTTTTTT. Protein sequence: CASKGDSPNTGELFF.